The 10 T cell receptor beta chains in this list originate from one sample, sequenced in a study of T cell changes during pregnancy in multiple sclerosis. The data were produced by immunoSEQ multiplex PCR, yet TCRdb's version contains in-frame clones alone and is incomplete. In the table there are around 40,000 clones, around 92% of which are singletons. Sequencing used CD4+ T cells from peripheral blood mononuclear cells, obtained in the third trimester of pregnancy. The receptors were sampled from a female donor with multiple sclerosis, enrolled in a pregnancy study.

This sequence joins TRBV4-1 and TRBJ1-1; 7 bases line up with TRBD1. The CDR3 sequence is 15 residues long. CDR1 and CDR2 (germline): MGHRA, YSYEKL. Germline trimming cut 3 bases from V and 0 bases from J; bases unmatched to any gene: 4. CDR3 loop: CASSQAGGMNTEAFF. Written as DNA, the CDR3 is TGCGCCAGCAGCCAGGCAGGGGGTATGAACACTGAAGCTTTCTTT.

The sample holds one count of this clone. The chain uses TRBV19 and TRBJ2-7; perhaps TRBD1 as D (6 bases). Trimming left V 3 bases short and J 1 base short, with 16 bases between. This CDR3 spans 16 amino acids. Germline loops: CDR1 LNHDA, CDR2 SQIVND (reference sequence). The CDR3 coding sequence is TGTGCCAGTAGTATCGGAGACAGGTCGTTATCCTACGAGCAGTACTTC. It encodes CASSIGDRSLSYEQYF. Variable domain in full (rest from reference TRBV19 and TRBJ2-7): DGGITQSPKYLFRKEGQNVTLSCEQNLNHDAMYWYRQDPGQGLRLIYYSQIVNDFQKGDIAEGYSVSREKKESFPLTVTSAQKNPTAFYLCASSIGDRSLSYEQYFGPGTRLTVT.

The rearrangement joins TRBV7-9 to TRBJ1-1; 9 positions match TRBD1. The germline gives CDR1 SEHNR, CDR2 FQNEAQ (reference sequence). Trimming took 5 bases from V and 2 from J; bases not matched to a gene: 6. This CDR3 has 15 residues. CDR3 sequence (DNA): TGTGCCAGCAGCCCTGGGACAGGGAGTAACACTGAAGCTTTCTTT. It encodes CASSPGTGSNTEAFF.

The rearrangement joins TRBV7-3 to TRBJ2-1; 7 bases line up with TRBD2. The CDR3 is 16 residues long. With V trimmed by 0 bases and J by 4 bases, 6 bases remained unmatched. CDR1 and CDR2 from the germline V gene are SGHTA and FQGTGA. The CDR3 DNA reads TGTGCCAGCAGCTTAACTCCCCTAGCGGTATACAATGAGCAGTTCTTC. Protein: CASSLTPLAVYNEQFF.

V is TRBV7-2 and J is TRBJ2-7; D is ambiguous. The CDR3 extends over 13 amino acids. Trimming pared 5 bases from V and 7 bases from J, leaving 15 bases between. Germline V gene lookup returns CDR1 SGHTA and CDR2 FQGNSA. The CDR3 DNA sequence: TGTGCCAGCAGCCCCGAAATAATCGGGGAGCAGTACTTC. Its protein product is CASSPEIIGEQYF.

This clone showed up just a few times. The chain is built from TRBV25-1 and TRBJ1-3; 7 nucleotides line up with TRBD1. With V trimmed by 6 bases and J by 2 bases, 7 bases remained unmatched. This CDR3 comprises 15 residues. Germline V gene lookup returns CDR1 MGHDK and CDR2 SYGVNS. The CDR3 DNA reads as TGTGCCAGCAGGCCGACAGGGTTTCCTGGAAACACCATATATTTT. Translating gives CASRPTGFPGNTIYF.

The rearrangement uses TRBV7-2 and TRBJ1-1, with D possibly TRBD1 on 5 matching bases. Germline CDR1 and CDR2: SGHTA and FQGNSA. This CDR3 spans 13 amino acids. Trimming left V 5 bases short and J 3 bases short, with 10 bases between. The CDR3 region has the DNA TGTGCCAGCAGCCCCAGGGTTGACACTGAAGCTTTCTTT. It translates to CASSPRVDTEAFF.

The table lists this clone with a few counts. CDR3 DNA: TGTGCCAGCAGCCCTCAGGGGTCCGACACCGGGGAGCTGTTTTTT. Protein sequence: CASSPQGSDTGELFF. The chain uses TRBV7-2 and TRBJ2-2; weak D call: TRBD1 (6 bases). V dropped 5 bases and J dropped 3 bases, with 13 bases sitting between them. CDR1 SGHTA and CDR2 FQGNSA come from the germline V gene. The CDR3 is 15 amino acids. Full variable domain (outside the CDR3, taken from reference TRBV7-2 and TRBJ2-2): GAGVSQSPSNKVTEKGKDVELRCDPISGHTALYWYRQSLGQGLEFLIYFQGNSAPDKSGLPSDRFSAERTGGSVSTLTIQRTQQEDSAVYLCASSPQGSDTGELFFGEGSRLTVL.

The genes are TRBV6-6 and TRBJ1-1, with 7 bases fitting TRBD1. The germline CDR1 and CDR2 sequences are MNHNY and SVGAGI (reference sequence). CDR3 length equals 14 residues. V gave up 6 bases and J gave up 0 bases; unmatched junction bases: 4. As DNA, the CDR3 is TGTGCCAGCAGGCGACAGGGATTGAACACTGAAGCTTTCTTT. It specifies CASRRQGLNTEAFF.

The chain joins TRBV6-6 to TRBJ1-1, with 9 bases matching TRBD1. V lost 5 bases to trimming and J lost 3 bases; unmatched junction nucleotides: 7. CDR1 MNHNY and CDR2 SVGAGI come from the germline V gene (reference sequence). This CDR3 has 15 residues. As DNA, the CDR3 is TGTGCCAGCAGTGGAACCGGGACAGGGCACACTGAAGCTTTCTTT. As protein: CASSGTGTGHTEAFF.